This entry describes one T cell receptor (beta chain). Other DNA sequences in this specimen translate into the identical CDR3. The V segment lost 3 bases and the J segment 2 bases; nucleotides outside the gene matches: 3. The CDR3 has 14 residues. Germline-derived CDR1 and CDR2 are LNHDA and SQIVND (reference sequence). During active infection, Seattle patients enrolled and were then monitored through disease. This sample is part of a study of blood T cell repertoires in COVID-19. Study details: The cDNA or gDNA used as material had been derived from T cells, B-cell-depleted T cells, or PBMCs.

Data came from immunoSEQ multiplex PCR; TCRdb stores just in-frame clones and leaves some out. The data contain under 250,000 clones, around four fifths of them singletons. Source material: peripheral blood. The sequence derives from a woman in her seventies with COVID-19, enrolled during active disease. The chain uses TRBV19 and TRBJ1-1, with 7 bases identical to TRBD1. CDR3 residues: CASSITGANTEAFF. Here the CDR3 DNA reads TGTGCCAGTAGTATTACAGGGGCTAACACTGAAGCTTTCTTT.